Below are 21 T cell receptor gamma chains sequenced from a single sample in a study of Vδ1+ human thymocytes. Sequences come from RNA converted to cDNA by reverse transcription. CDR3 amplicons came from multiplex PCR with pooled V-gene forward and constant-region reverse primers. TCRdb redid clone calling on the multiplex PCR reads using CATT. The sample contains 30,000 to 45,000 gamma-chain clones, 20% to 25% of which appear only once. What these receptors recognize is not known. Broader study findings: Highly polyclonal TRG and TRD repertoires with Gaussian CDR3 length distributions appeared in thymus.

Sequenced sample: Vdelta1+ gamma-delta thymocytes from the thymus. Described subset: FACS-sorted CD3+ TCRalphabeta- TCRVdelta1+ TCRVdelta2- thymocytes. These TCRs come from a girl under three years old who had congenital heart surgery.

The gene calls are TRGV2 and TRGJ1 or TRGJ2. Germline V CDR1 and CDR2: EGSNGY, YDSYNSKV. This CDR3 is built from 14 residues. Losses at the gene ends were 0 bases for V and 5 bases for J; bases not matched to a gene: 7. The CDR3 DNA sequence: TGTGCCACCTGGGACGGGCTAAAGGATTATAAGAAACTCTTT. It specifies CATWDGLKDYKKLF.

This clone occurred a few times. This chain connects TRGV3 to TRGJ1 or TRGJ2. The CDR3 has 12 residues. Germline trimming cut 5 bases from V and 9 bases from J; bases unmatched to any gene: 10. Germline V gives CDR1 VTNTFY, CDR2 YDVSTARD (reference sequence). The CDR3 here is CATWGHTFKKLF. The CDR3 DNA is TGTGCCACCTGGGGTCATACCTTTAAGAAACTCTTT.

This clone was seen more than once but under ten times. This chain uses TRGV8 with TRGJ1 or TRGJ2. The length of the CDR3 is 14 residues. Germline V CDR1 and CDR2: VENAVY, YDSYNSRV. V gave up 0 bases and J gave up 1 base; unmatched junction bases: 3. CDR3 protein: CATWDRLNYYKKLF. In DNA, the CDR3 is TGTGCCACCTGGGATAGGCTTAATTATTATAAGAAACTCTTT.

This clone was detected a few times. The rearrangement uses TRGV2 and TRGJ1 or TRGJ2. The V gene's germline CDR1 is EGSNGY and CDR2 YDSYNSKV. CDR3 length equals 14 residues. With V trimmed by 2 bases and J by 10 bases, 14 bases remained unmatched. In DNA form, the CDR3 reads TGTGCCACCTGGGACGAATGGGGGGTTGAAAAGAAACTCTTT. Protein product: CATWDEWGVEKKLF.

This clone was seen more than once but under ten times. The junction departs from the called germline gene at one end, perhaps through a read error. This chain connects TRGV8 to TRGJ1 or TRGJ2. This CDR3 is built from 13 residues. Germline CDR1 is VENAVY and CDR2 is YDSYNSRV. The CDR3 here is CTTWDTNYYKKLF. DNA for the CDR3: TGTACCACCTGGGATACAAATTATTATAAGAAACTCTTT.

There are a few counts of this clone. The junction departs from the called germline gene at one end, perhaps through a read error. This sequence joins TRGV8 and TRGJ1 or TRGJ2. The germline V gene has CDR1 VENAVY and CDR2 YDSYNSRV. The CDR3 extends over 12 amino acids. CDR3 amino acids: CATWDIPTKKLF. For the CDR3, the DNA is TGCGCCACCTGGGATATTCCCACAAAGAAACTCTTT.

This clone has only one observation. The genes are TRGV8 and TRGJ1 or TRGJ2. The CDR3 runs 13 residues. J lost 11 bases, V lost 2 bases, and 12 bases had no gene match. Germline V CDR1 and CDR2: VENAVY, YDSYNSRV. CDR3 in DNA: TGTGCCACCTGGGATATAGGCCGCGGGGAGAAACTCTTT. Protein product: CATWDIGRGEKLF.

Concerning this clone itself: Other DNA sequences in this sample translate to the same CDR3. The chain links TRGV3 to TRGJ1 or TRGJ2. The CDR3 consists of 12 residues. Per the germline V gene, CDR1 is VTNTFY and CDR2 is YDVSTARD (reference sequence). V lost 0 bases to trimming and J lost 10 bases; unmatched junction nucleotides: 6. CDR3 DNA: TGTGCCACCTGGGACAGGCTGTACAAGAAACTCTTT. It is translated as CATWDRLYKKLF.

The chain uses TRGV2 and TRGJ1 or TRGJ2. Looked up from germline, CDR1 is EGSNGY and CDR2 is YDSYNSKV. The CDR3 is 17 amino acids. The J segment lost 7 bases and the V segment lost 1 base, leaving 19 bases of the junction unmatched. The CDR3 region is CATWDGPDGSTRYKKLF. CDR3 DNA sequence: TGTGCCACCTGGGACGGACCCGATGGGTCTACTCGGTATAAGAAACTCTTT.

Of note for this clone: The same CDR3 is also encoded by other DNA sequences in this sample. The genes are TRGV3 and TRGJP2. Trimming at V came to 3 bases and at J to 3 bases, leaving 10 bases not matched to a gene. Germline CDR1 VTNTFY, CDR2 YDVSTARD (reference sequence). The CDR3 is 16 residues long. CDR3 region: CATWDRPGGSDWIKTF. DNA for the CDR3: TGTGCCACCTGGGACCGCCCAGGGGGTAGTGATTGGATCAAGACGTTT.

V is TRGV2 and J is TRGJ1 or TRGJ2. The J segment lost 3 bases and the V segment lost 2 bases, leaving 7 bases of the junction unmatched. This CDR3 has 14 residues. Germline CDR1 EGSNGY, CDR2 YDSYNSKV. The CDR3 region has the DNA TGTGCCACCTGGGACGCAGTATTTTATTATAAGAAACTCTTT. Translating it yields CATWDAVFYYKKLF.

In its sample, this clone was seen a few times. The chain carries TRGV4 and TRGJ1 or TRGJ2. With 3 bases clipped from V and 7 bases from J, the junction kept 9 bases outside the gene matches. This CDR3 has 13 residues. Germline assignment: CDR1 EGSTGY and CDR2 YDSYTSSV. CDR3 sequence reads: CATWDSPWYKKLF. DNA for the CDR3: TGTGCCACCTGGGATTCCCCTTGGTATAAGAAACTCTTT.

Notes on this clone: This may arise from a read error, as a much more abundant clone is one base away. The same CDR3 also results from other DNA sequences found in this sample. The J gene is TRGJ1 or TRGJ2, the V gene TRGV3. Germline loops: CDR1 VTNTFY, CDR2 YDVSTARD (reference sequence). The CDR3 runs to 12 residues. Trimming cost V 0 bases and J 6 bases; bases outside gene matches: 2. As DNA, the CDR3 is TGTGCCACCTGGGACAGGTCTTATAAGAAACTCTTT. Translated: CATWDRSYKKLF.

In this sample, this clone turned up a few times. The same CDR3 arises from other DNA sequences in this sample as well. The rearrangement links TRGV4 to TRGJ1 or TRGJ2. Looked up from germline, CDR1 is EGSTGY and CDR2 is YDSYTSSV. The CDR3 runs to 13 residues. V shed 6 bases, J shed 0 bases, and the junction held 5 bases outside the gene matches. The DNA for the CDR3 is TGTGCCACCTGGACGACGAATTATTATAAGAAACTCTTT. It is translated as CATWTTNYYKKLF.

The J gene is TRGJ1 or TRGJ2, the V gene TRGV4. The CDR3 has 12 amino acids. Germline V gene lookup returns CDR1 EGSTGY and CDR2 YDSYTSSV. The junction had 9 bases not matched to a gene; V was cut back by 1 base and J by 12 bases. The CDR3 nucleotides read TGTGCCACCTGGGATGGCTGGGGAGGGAAACTCTTT. Amino acid sequence: CATWDGWGGKLF.

The V and J genes are TRGV2 and TRGJ1 or TRGJ2. Germline loops: CDR1 EGSNGY, CDR2 YDSYNSKV. V trimming: 2 bases; J trimming: 4 bases; junction bases outside the gene matches: 8. This CDR3 comprises 14 residues. As DNA, the CDR3 is TGTGCCACCTGGGACGTCCAGGGGTATTATAAGAAACTCTTT. The encoded protein is CATWDVQGYYKKLF.

This clone has only a few counts. The genes are TRGV5 and TRGJ1 or TRGJ2. The CDR3 is 15 residues long. Germline V gives CDR1 VINAFY, CDR2 YDVSNSKD. Germline trimming cut 0 bases from V and 1 base from J; bases unmatched to any gene: 6. The CDR3, as DNA: TGTGCCACCTGGGACAGGCCTCCCAATTATTATAAGAAACTCTTT. Translated: CATWDRPPNYYKKLF.

J is TRGJP and V is TRGV9. Germline CDR1 and CDR2: GITISATS and ISYDGTV (reference sequence). J lost 5 bases, V lost 3 bases, and 1 base had no gene match. This CDR3 comprises 15 residues. In nucleotides, the CDR3 is TGTGCCTTGTGGGAGAAAGAGTTGGGCAAAAAAATCAAGGTATTT. Its translation is CALWEKELGKKIKVF.

This clone was recorded a few times. The chain couples TRGV9 to TRGJ1 or TRGJ2. Germline V gene lookup returns CDR1 GITISATS and CDR2 ISYDGTV (reference sequence). CDR3 length: 11 amino acids. J lost 9 bases, V lost 3 bases, and 5 bases had no gene match. The CDR3 is CALWEPIKKLF. As DNA, the CDR3 is TGTGCCTTGTGGGAGCCCATTAAGAAACTCTTT.

This clone was detected only once. A read error may produce the germline difference seen at one junction end. This chain joins TRGV9 and TRGJ1 or TRGJ2. The germline V gene has CDR1 GITISATS and CDR2 ISYDGTV (reference sequence). This CDR3 region has 14 residues. CDR3 in amino acids: CALWEVRGKYKKLF. DNA of the CDR3: TGTGCCTTGTGGGAGGTGAGGGGTAAATATAAAAAACTCTTT.

The chain couples TRGV2 to TRGJ1 or TRGJ2. Looked up from germline, CDR1 is EGSNGY and CDR2 is YDSYNSKV. J gave up 9 bases and V 3 bases, and 8 bases lay outside the gene matches. The CDR3 loop spans 12 amino acids. In DNA form, the CDR3 reads TGTGCCACCTGGGACAATTTCGCTAAGAAACTCTTT. Translation: CATWDNFAKKLF.